This T cell receptor beta chain was sequenced for a study of T cells after yellow fever vaccination. V lost 4 bases to trimming and J lost 2 bases, with 14 bases between them. The CDR3 consists of 15 residues. In germline, CDR1 is SNHLY, CDR2 FYNNEI. This clonotype has a handful of counts. Its antigen is unidentified. For TCR, cDNA came from 5'RACE template switching, which added a universal primer site and UMIs. MiXCR, run by TCRdb on the 5' RACE reads, gives a single entry per CDR3 protein. The repertoire holds about 340,000 distinct CDR3 sequences, with under 15% as singletons. Study-level points and caveats: Clonotypes shared by both compartments, CD4 and CD8, made up a small share.

The V and J genes are TRBV2 and TRBJ1-1; D might be TRBD1 (5 bases). The TCR originated in a man between 18 and 35 years old who received the YFV17D yellow fever vaccine. This specimen was CD4+ T cells sorted from PBMCs, taken 15 days after the yellow fever booster vaccination. CDR3 sequence: CASSAYGATNTEAFF. The CDR3 nucleotides read TGTGCCAGCAGTGCGTATGGGGCCACCAACACTGAAGCTTTCTTT.